The source of this T cell receptor (beta chain) is a study of blood T cells in healthy people across ages. The germline V gene encodes CDR1 LNHNV and CDR2 YYDKDF (reference sequence). The CDR3 covers 14 residues. V shed 0 bases and J shed 2 bases, with 7 bases lying between them. Then a second PCR, running roughly 7 to 11 cycles, was carried out with a sample-barcoded 5' primer and a J-beta primer mix. From the 5' RACE reads, TCRdb called clonotypes with MiXCR, one entry per CDR3 protein. This table holds approximately 850,000 distinct CDR3 sequences, around 45% found once. The sequenced sample consisted of blood. The TCR sequence derives from a man aged 60-69 years in good health. The chain couples TRBV15 to TRBJ2-5, with no clear D. CDR3 sequence (DNA): TGTGCCACCAGCAGAGAAACCATACAAGAGACCCAGTACTTC. It translates to CATSRETIQETQYF.